The next 2 T cell receptor beta chains were all read from a single sample in a study of cytomegalovirus exposure and HLA in healthy donors. The PCR was carried out with 60 Vbeta primers and 13 Jbeta primers. Profiled with immunoSEQ multiplex PCR; TCRdb holds only in-frame clones, not every one. Here the sample spans 95,000 to 100,000 clones, about 74% being singletons. Sequencing input: PBMCs. Receptors were obtained from a female donor in good health and CMV-seronegative.

This chain links TRBV5-6 with TRBJ2-2, with 8 bases lining up with TRBD1. Germline-derived CDR1 and CDR2 are SGHDT and YYEEEE. CDR3 size: 13 residues. Unmatched junction bases numbered 4, after V lost 3 bases and J lost 9 bases. As DNA, the CDR3 is TGTGCCAGCAGCTACCGGACAGGGCGGGAGCTGTTTTTT. Its translation is CASSYRTGRELFF.

This clone was seen only once. The chain joins TRBV28 to TRBJ2-4; 12 nucleotides align to TRBD2. Trimming at V came to 2 bases and at J to 1 base, leaving 3 bases not matched to a gene. CDR3 length: 17 residues. Germline-derived CDR1 and CDR2 are MDHEN and SYDVKM. CDR3 bases: TGTGCCAGCAGTTTACTAGCGGGAGGGCCGGCCAAAAACATTCAGTACTTC. Protein product: CASSLLAGGPAKNIQYF.